A selection of T cell receptor beta chains follows, all from one sample in a study of T cell responses to AZD1222 COVID-19 vaccine. Assay used: immunoSEQ multiplex PCR; TCRdb lists only in-frame clones, some missing. The sample comprises tens of thousands of clones, roughly 90% of which are singletons, and 9.5% to 13% rests with the top ten. The sequenced sample was peripheral blood, obtained 28 days after the second AZD1222 dose. Receptors were obtained from an adult who received the AZD1222 COVID-19 vaccine. Both conserved end residues are part of each CDR3.

CDR3	V	J
CASSLLQGLDGYTF	TRBV28	TRBJ1-2
CASSNEPDRGDEQFF	TRBV7-6	TRBJ2-1
CASSIDLRRNNSPLHF	TRBV19	TRBJ1-6
CASSRLADTITTGELFF	TRBV3-1/TRBV3-2	TRBJ2-2
CASSLGLAGALGREQYF	TRBV5-4	TRBJ2-7
CASTVGGLGYTF	TRBV11-2	TRBJ1-2
CASSTLDGGDTEAFF	TRBV6-5	TRBJ1-1
CASRGSGGRNEKLFF	TRBV6-5	TRBJ1-4
CASSTDRGVVDTEAFF	TRBV5-1	TRBJ1-1
CASSLGANVLTF	TRBV11-2	TRBJ2-6
CASSRDSSGNTIYF	TRBV7-2	TRBJ1-3
CASSFRTEGNTIYF	TRBV7-9	TRBJ1-3
CASSLAQDYEQYF	TRBV5-4	TRBJ2-7
CAWSPTGGNYGYTF	TRBV30	TRBJ1-2
CASSGDRGSQETQYF	TRBV9	TRBJ2-5